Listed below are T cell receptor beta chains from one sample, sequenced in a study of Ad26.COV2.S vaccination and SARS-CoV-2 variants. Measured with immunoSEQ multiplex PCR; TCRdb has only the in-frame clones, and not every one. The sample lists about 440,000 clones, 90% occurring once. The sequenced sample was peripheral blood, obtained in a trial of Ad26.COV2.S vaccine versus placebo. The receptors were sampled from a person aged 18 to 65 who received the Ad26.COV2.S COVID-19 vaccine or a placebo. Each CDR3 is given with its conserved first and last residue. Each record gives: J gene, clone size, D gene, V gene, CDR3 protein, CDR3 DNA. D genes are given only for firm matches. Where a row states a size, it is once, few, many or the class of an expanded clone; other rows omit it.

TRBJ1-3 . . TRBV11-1 CASSDRQALLGNTIYF TGTGCCAGCAGCGATCGACAGGCCCTTCTCGGAAACACCATATATTTT
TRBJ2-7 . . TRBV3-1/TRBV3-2 CASSLVGEQYF TGTGCCAGCAGCCTCGTCGGGGAGCAGTACTTC
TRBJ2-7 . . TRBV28 CASSWLGSSWPYEQYF TGTGCCAGCAGTTGGTTGGGGTCCTCTTGGCCCTACGAGCAGTACTTC
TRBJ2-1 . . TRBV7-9 CASSSRGMSSRPQGNEQFF TGTGCCAGCAGCTCCAGGGGAATGAGCAGTAGACCTCAGGGGAATGAGCAGTTCTTC
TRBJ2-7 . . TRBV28 CASSPGGGYEQYF TGTGCCAGCAGCCCTGGGGGCGGCTACGAGCAGTACTTC
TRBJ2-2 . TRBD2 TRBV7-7 CASSLGAGGPGELFF TGTGCTAGCAGCTTAGGAGCGGGAGGACCCGGGGAGCTGTTTTTT
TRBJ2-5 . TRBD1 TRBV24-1 CATSGRPGQLETQYF TGTGCCACCAGTGGTAGACCGGGACAGTTAGAGACCCAGTACTTC
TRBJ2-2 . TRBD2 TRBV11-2 CASSYGGANTGELFF TGTGCCAGCAGCTACGGGGGGGCGAACACCGGGGAGCTGTTTTTT
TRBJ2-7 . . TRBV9 CASSVGSASSYEQYF TGTGCCAGCAGCGTAGGGTCAGCTAGCTCCTACGAGCAGTACTTC
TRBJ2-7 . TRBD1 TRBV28 CASSTVDRGNYEQYF TGTGCCAGCAGCACAGTGGACAGGGGAAACTACGAGCAGTACTTC
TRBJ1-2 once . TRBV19 CASSSLDSIYGYTF TGTGCCAGTAGTAGTCTCGACAGTATCTATGGCTACACCTTC
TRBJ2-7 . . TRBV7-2 CASSPLSVSSSYEQYF TGTGCCAGCAGCCCCCTCAGCGTTTCAAGCTCCTACGAGCAGTACTTC
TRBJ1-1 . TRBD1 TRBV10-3 CAIGGTENTEAFF TGTGCCATCGGAGGGACAGAAAACACTGAAGCTTTCTTT
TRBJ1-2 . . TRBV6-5 CASSTRRAAENTF TGTGCCAGCAGTACCCGGAGGGCGGCGGAGAACACCTTC
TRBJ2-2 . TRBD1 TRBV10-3 CAISESTGGGDTGELFF TGTGCCATCAGTGAGTCGACAGGGGGCGGCGACACCGGGGAGCTGTTTTTT
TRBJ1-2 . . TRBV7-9 CASSLVDSRYGYTF TGTGCCAGCAGCTTAGTGGACTCACGCTATGGCTACACCTTC
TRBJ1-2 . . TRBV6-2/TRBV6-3 CASSPAPQYGYTF TGTGCCAGCAGTCCCGCCCCACAATATGGCTACACCTTC
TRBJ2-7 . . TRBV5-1 CASSLADGGSGYEQYF TGCGCCAGCAGCTTGGCCGACGGTGGATCGGGCTACGAGCAGTACTTC
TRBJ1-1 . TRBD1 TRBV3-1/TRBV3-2 CASSLVETGVGAFF TGTGCCAGCAGCCTGGTGGAAACAGGGGTGGGAGCTTTCTTT
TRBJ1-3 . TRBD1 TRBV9 CASSALGTVAGNTIYF TGTGCCAGCAGCGCCCTGGGGACAGTAGCTGGAAACACCATATATTTT
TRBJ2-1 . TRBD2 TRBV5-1 CASSVGLAGNNEQFF TGCGCCAGCAGCGTCGGACTAGCGGGAAACAATGAGCAGTTCTTC
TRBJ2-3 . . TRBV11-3 CASSLQTTPEDTQYF TGTGCCAGCAGCTTACAGACTACCCCTGAGGATACGCAGTATTTT